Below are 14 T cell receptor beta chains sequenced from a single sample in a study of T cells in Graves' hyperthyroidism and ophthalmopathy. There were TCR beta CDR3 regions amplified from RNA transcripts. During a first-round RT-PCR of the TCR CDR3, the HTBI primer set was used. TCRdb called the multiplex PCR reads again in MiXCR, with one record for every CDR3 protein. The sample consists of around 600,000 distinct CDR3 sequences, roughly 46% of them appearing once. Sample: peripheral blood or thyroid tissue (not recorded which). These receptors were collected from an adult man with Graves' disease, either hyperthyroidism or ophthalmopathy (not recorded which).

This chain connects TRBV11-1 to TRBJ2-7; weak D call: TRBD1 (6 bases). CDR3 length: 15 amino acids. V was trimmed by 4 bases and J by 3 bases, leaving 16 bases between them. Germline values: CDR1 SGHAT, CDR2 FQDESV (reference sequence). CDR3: CASSSGQTRDYEQYF. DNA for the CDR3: TGTGCCAGCAGCTCAGGACAGACCCGAGACTACGAGCAGTACTTC.

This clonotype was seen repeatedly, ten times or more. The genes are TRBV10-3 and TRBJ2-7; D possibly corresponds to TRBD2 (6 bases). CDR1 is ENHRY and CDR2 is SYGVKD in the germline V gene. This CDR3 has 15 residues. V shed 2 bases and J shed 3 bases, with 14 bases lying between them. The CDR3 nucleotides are TGTGCCATCAGTGAGAGGAGGGAAGAAGGCTACGAGCAGTACTTC. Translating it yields CAISERREEGYEQYF.

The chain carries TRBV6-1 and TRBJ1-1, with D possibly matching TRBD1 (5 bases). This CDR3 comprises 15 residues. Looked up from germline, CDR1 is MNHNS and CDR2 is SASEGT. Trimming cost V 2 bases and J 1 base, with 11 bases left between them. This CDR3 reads CASSEYGASNTEAFF. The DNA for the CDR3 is TGTGCCAGCAGTGAATATGGGGCCTCGAACACTGAAGCTTTCTTT.

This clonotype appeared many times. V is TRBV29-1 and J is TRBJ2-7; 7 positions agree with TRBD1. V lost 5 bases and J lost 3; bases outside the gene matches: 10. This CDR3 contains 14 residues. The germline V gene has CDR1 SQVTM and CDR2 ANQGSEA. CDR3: CSVTSGTAYYEQYF. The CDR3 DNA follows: TGCAGCGTTACCTCCGGGACAGCCTACTACGAGCAGTACTTC.

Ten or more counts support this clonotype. The CDR3 nucleotides read TGTGCCAGCAGTGAATTCGGTACGGTTAACTCCTACGAGCAGTACTTC. This codes for CASSEFGTVNSYEQYF. The chain uses TRBV25-1 and TRBJ2-7; D gene ambiguous. Germline CDR1 reads MGHDK; CDR2 reads SYGVNS. Trimming stripped 1 base from V and 0 bases from J, with 13 bases between. The CDR3 sequence is 16 residues long.

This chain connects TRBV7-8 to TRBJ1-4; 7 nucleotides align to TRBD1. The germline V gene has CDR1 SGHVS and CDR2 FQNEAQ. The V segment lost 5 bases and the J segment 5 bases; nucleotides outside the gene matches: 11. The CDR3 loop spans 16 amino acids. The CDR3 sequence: CASSLIGTALNEKLFF. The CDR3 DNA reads TGTGCCAGCAGCCTGATCGGGACAGCCCTAAATGAAAAACTGTTTTTT.

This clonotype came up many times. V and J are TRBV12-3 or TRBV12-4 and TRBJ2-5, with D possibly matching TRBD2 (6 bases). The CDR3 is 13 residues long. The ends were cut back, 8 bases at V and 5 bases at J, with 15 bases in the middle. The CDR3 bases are TGTGCCAGCCGGGACTCGGTAATGGAGACCCAGTACTTC. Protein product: CASRDSVMETQYF.

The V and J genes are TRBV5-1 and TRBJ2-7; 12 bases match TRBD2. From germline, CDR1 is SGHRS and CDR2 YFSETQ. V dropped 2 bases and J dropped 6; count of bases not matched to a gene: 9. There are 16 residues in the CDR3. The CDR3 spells CASSFPSGRALSEQYF. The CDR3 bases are TGCGCCAGCAGCTTCCCTAGCGGGAGGGCCTTGAGCGAGCAGTACTTC.

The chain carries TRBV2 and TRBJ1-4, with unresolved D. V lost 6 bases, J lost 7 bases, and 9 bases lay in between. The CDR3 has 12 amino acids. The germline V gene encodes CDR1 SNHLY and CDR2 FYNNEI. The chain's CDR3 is CASSLAFEKLFF. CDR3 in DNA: TGTGCCAGCAGCCTCGCTTTTGAAAAACTGTTTTTT.

CDR3 sequence: CASSFRTGGPYEQYF. The CDR3 nucleotides read TGTGCCAGCAGCTTCCGAACAGGGGGCCCCTACGAGCAGTACTTC. The chain carries TRBV7-9 and TRBJ2-7; 9 nucleotides agree with TRBD1. The V segment lost 3 bases and the J segment 2 bases; nucleotides outside the gene matches: 5. Germline CDR1 reads SEHNR; CDR2 reads FQNEAQ (reference sequence). The CDR3 is made up of 15 amino acids.

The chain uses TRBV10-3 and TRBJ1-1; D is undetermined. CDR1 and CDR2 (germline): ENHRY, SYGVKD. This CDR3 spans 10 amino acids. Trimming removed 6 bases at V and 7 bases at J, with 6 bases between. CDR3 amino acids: CAISSYEAFF. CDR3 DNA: TGTGCCATCAGCTCATATGAAGCTTTCTTT.

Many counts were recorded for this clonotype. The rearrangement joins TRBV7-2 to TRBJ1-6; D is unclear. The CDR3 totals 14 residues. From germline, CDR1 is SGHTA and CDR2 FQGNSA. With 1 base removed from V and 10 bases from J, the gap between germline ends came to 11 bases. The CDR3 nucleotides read TGTGCCAGCAGCTTAGTCATGTCACTCTCACCCCTCCACTTT. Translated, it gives CASSLVMSLSPLHF.

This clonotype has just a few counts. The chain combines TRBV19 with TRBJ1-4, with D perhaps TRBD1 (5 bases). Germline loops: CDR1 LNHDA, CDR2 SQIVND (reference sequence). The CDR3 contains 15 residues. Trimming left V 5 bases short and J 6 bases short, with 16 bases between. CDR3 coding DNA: TGTGCCAGTAGTTTCGCCGGGACTGCCGATGAAAAACTGTTTTTT. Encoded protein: CASSFAGTADEKLFF.

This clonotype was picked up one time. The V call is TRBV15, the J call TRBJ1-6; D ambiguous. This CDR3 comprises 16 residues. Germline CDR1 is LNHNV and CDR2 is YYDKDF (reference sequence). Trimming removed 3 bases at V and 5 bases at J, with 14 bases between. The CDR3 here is CATSSLDGRDNSPLHF. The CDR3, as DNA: TGTGCCACCAGCAGCTTGGACGGTCGCGATAATTCACCCCTCCACTTT.